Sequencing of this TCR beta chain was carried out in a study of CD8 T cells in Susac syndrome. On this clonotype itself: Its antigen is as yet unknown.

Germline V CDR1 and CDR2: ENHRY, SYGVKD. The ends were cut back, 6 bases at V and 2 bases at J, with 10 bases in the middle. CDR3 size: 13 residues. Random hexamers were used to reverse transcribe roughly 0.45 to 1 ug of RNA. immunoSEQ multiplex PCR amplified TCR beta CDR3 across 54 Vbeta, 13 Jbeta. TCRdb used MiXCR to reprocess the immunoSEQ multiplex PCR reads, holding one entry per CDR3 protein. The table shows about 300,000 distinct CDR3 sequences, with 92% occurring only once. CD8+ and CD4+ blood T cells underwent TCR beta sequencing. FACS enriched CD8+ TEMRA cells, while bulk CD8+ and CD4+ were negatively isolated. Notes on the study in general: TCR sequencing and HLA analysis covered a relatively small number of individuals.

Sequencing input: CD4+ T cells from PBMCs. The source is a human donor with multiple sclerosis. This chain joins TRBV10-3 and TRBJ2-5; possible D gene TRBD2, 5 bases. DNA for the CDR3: TGTGCCATCAGCCGTAGCGCTCAAGAGACCCAGTACTTC. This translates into CAISRSAQETQYF.